The clone carrying this T cell receptor (beta chain) turned up a few times. The data derive from a study of early T cells in non-severe SARS-CoV-2 infection. Attached unique molecular identifiers marked individual cDNA molecules. TCRdb called the 5' RACE reads again in MiXCR, with one record for every CDR3 protein. The sample lists about 50,000 distinct CDR3 sequences, about 10% seen once, with around 14% in the top ten. Germline CDR1 and CDR2: MGHDK and SYGVNS. There are 14 residues in the CDR3. The V segment lost 3 bases and the J segment 4 bases; nucleotides outside the gene matches: 2. Sequenced sample: whole blood. This receptor was identified in an adult who was a healthcare worker with PCR-confirmed SARS-CoV-2 infection or an uninfected control (not recorded which). This chain links TRBV25-1 with TRBJ2-5; 10 positions match TRBD2. This CDR3 is CASSDTSGAETQYF. In DNA, the CDR3 is TGTGCCAGCAGTGACACTAGCGGGGCAGAGACCCAGTACTTC.